These T cell receptor beta chains were read from a single sample in a study of blood T cell repertoires in COVID-19. Clones were read by immunoSEQ multiplex PCR, and TCRdb kept only the in-frame ones, dropping some. This sample has under 300,000 clones, with about 85% found just once. The source material was peripheral blood. The receptors were gathered from a man in his thirties or forties who had recovered from COVID-19. CDR3s include the opening cysteine and the closing phenylalanine or tryptophan. The D gene is left open where the match is weak. The listing skips clone size in some rows; elsewhere it reads once, few, many or a size class.

DNA,CDR3,J,D,V,size
TGTGCCAGCAGCTTAATACTACTAGCAACCACCGGGGAGCTGTTTTTT,CASSLILLATTGELFF,TRBJ2-2,-,TRBV7-6,-
TGTGCCAGCAGCCAAGTCTGGGGGGTGGGGCGGAGGAACACTGAAGCTTTCTTT,CASSQVWGVGRRNTEAFF,TRBJ1-1,-,TRBV3-1/TRBV3-2,-
TGTGCCAGCCAAACTACGGCGGGGGGCACTGAAGCTTTCTTT,CASQTTAGGTEAFF,TRBJ1-1,-,TRBV6-5,-
TGTGCCAGCAGTTCCCCCCAGGGGACCTATGGCTACACCTTC,CASSSPQGTYGYTF,TRBJ1-2,-,TRBV6-5,-
TGTGCCAGCAGACCGGACAGGGCCAATTCACCCCTCCACTTT,CASRPDRANSPLHF,TRBJ1-6,TRBD1,TRBV2,-
TGTGCCAGCAGTGAAATCCCTGATTCACCCCTCCACTTT,CASSEIPDSPLHF,TRBJ1-6,-,TRBV2,many
TGTGCCAGTAGTATAGACAGATCGAACACTGAAGCTTTCTTT,CASSIDRSNTEAFF,TRBJ1-1,-,TRBV19,once
TGTGCCAGCAGCCGGACTAGCGGGGGGCATATAGGCAATGAGCAGTTCTTC,CASSRTSGGHIGNEQFF,TRBJ2-1,TRBD2,TRBV5-5,-
TGTGCCAGCAGCTTGTGGGACAGGTCTTTTCCTGGCTACACCTTC,CASSLWDRSFPGYTF,TRBJ1-2,TRBD1,TRBV5-4,medium-sized
TGTGCCAGCAGCTTGGGGGCCGTCGCACTAGGCGAGCAGTACTTC,CASSLGAVALGEQYF,TRBJ2-7,-,TRBV5-5,-
TGTGCCAGCAGTTACTCAGGAGGTAGACGTTCACCCCTCCACTTT,CASSYSGGRRSPLHF,TRBJ1-6,-,TRBV6-5,-
TGCGCCAGCAGCCAAGTTAGGGCGGGGGGCACTGAAGCTTTCTTT,CASSQVRAGGTEAFF,TRBJ1-1,-,TRBV4-1,-
TGTGCCAGCAGCCCACAGGGAGATAATTCACCCCTCCACTTT,CASSPQGDNSPLHF,TRBJ1-6,-,TRBV6-5,-
TGTGCCAGCAGCCCAAACTACAATGAGCAGTTCTTC,CASSPNYNEQFF,TRBJ2-1,-,TRBV7-9,-
TGTGCCAGCAGTTCAGTACAGGGTAGGGAGACCCAGTACTTC,CASSSVQGRETQYF,TRBJ2-5,-,TRBV28,-
TGCGCCAGCAGCCAAGTGATCACAGGGGCTAATGAAAAACTGTTTTTT,CASSQVITGANEKLFF,TRBJ1-4,TRBD1,TRBV4-1,-
TGCGCCACCCGCGGGGGGTACGCGGAGACCCAGTACTTC,CATRGGYAETQYF,TRBJ2-5,TRBD2,TRBV10-1,-
TGTGCCAGCAGCTTAGGGGGCCGGAACACCGGGGAGCTGTTTTTT,CASSLGGRNTGELFF,TRBJ2-2,-,TRBV7-2,few